These T cell receptor beta chains were read from a single sample in a study of shared clonotypes between healthy human individuals. Generated by immunoSEQ multiplex PCR, the TCRdb table keeps only in-frame clones and is missing some. The table has hundreds of thousands of clones, nearly 97% seen once. The sequenced sample consisted of naive CD8+ T cells sorted from blood. These TCRs come from a woman aged 25 to 39 in good health. Both conserved end residues are trimmed from each CDR3. Fields, in order: J gene, CDR3 length, V gene, CDR3 protein.

>TRBJ2-3|13|TRBV7-9
ASSFSGLSTDTQY
>TRBJ2-1|15|TRBV4-1
ASSQENGRGSYNEQF
>TRBJ1-3|14|TRBV9
ASSTRGVNLGNTIY
>TRBJ2-7|13|TRBV4-2
ASSQEIPSPYEQY
>TRBJ1-2|12|TRBV7-9
ASSLGTGSDGYT
>TRBJ2-1|13|TRBV6-5
ASRPSGIPYNEQF
>TRBJ2-7|11|TRBV5-1
ASSFGISYEQY
>TRBJ2-7|13|TRBV5-6
ASSFSGTSSYEQY
>TRBJ2-5|14|TRBV11-2
ASSSIPSGSGETQY
>TRBJ2-7|12|TRBV25-1
ASSGSSEYYEQY
>TRBJ1-1|11|TRBV7-9
ASSRTGYTEAF
>TRBJ1-2|15|TRBV6-4
ASSPGTEAWGISGYT
>TRBJ2-5|10|TRBV11-2
ASSLDGETQY
>TRBJ2-1|12|TRBV6-1
ASSEGDSYNEQF
>TRBJ2-1|14|TRBV13
ASSPWTSGGYNEQF
>-|9|TRBV27
ATGLAYEQY
>TRBJ2-5|11|TRBV13
ASSLGFKETQY
>TRBJ2-2|12|TRBV19
ASSTGANTGELF
>TRBJ2-1|13|TRBV27
ASTIAASSYNEQF
>TRBJ1-2|11|TRBV13
ASSLAGADGYT
>TRBJ2-7|13|TRBV25-1
ASSPRGTGGQEQY
>TRBJ2-3|13|TRBV28
ASSLASGSTDTQY
>TRBJ2-7|11|TRBV19
ASSSGPHYEQY
>TRBJ1-3|14|TRBV6-5
ASSYPGQGNGNTIY
>-|13|TRBV7-6
ASSLGTSGIHEQY
>TRBJ1-5|15|TRBV27
ASSSNRALGSNQPQH